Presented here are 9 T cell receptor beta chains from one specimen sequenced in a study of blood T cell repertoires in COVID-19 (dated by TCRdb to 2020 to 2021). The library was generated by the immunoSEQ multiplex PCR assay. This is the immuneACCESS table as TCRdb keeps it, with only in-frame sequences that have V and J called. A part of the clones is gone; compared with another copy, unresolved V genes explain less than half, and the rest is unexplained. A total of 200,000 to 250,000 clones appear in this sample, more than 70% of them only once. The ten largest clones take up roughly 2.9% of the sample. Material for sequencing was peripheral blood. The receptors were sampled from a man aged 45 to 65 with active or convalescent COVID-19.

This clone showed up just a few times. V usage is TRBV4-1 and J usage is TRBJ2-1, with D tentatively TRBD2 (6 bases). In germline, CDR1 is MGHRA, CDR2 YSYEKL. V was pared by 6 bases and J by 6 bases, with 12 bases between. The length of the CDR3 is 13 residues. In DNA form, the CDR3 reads TGCGCCAGCAGGCGACTAGGAGGCAATGAGCAGTTCTTC. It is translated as CASRRLGGNEQFF.

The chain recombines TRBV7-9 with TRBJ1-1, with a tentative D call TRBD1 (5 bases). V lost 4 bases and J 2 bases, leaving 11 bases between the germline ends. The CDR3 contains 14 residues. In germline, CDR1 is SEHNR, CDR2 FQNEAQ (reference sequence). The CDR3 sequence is CASSSREGNTEAFF. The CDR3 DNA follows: TGTGCCAGCAGCTCCAGGGAGGGCAACACTGAAGCTTTCTTT.

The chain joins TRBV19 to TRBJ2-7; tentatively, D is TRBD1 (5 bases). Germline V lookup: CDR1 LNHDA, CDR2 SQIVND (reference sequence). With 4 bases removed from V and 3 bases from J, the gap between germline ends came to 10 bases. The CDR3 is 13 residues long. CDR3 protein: CASSTTVSYEQYF. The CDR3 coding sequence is TGTGCCAGTAGTACGACAGTCAGCTACGAGCAGTACTTC.

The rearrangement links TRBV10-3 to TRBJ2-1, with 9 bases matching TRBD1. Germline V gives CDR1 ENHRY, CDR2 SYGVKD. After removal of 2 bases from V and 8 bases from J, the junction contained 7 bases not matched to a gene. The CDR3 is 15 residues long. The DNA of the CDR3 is TGTGCCATCAGTGAGGAGGACAGGGGAAGCGATGAGCAGTTCTTC. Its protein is CAISEEDRGSDEQFF.

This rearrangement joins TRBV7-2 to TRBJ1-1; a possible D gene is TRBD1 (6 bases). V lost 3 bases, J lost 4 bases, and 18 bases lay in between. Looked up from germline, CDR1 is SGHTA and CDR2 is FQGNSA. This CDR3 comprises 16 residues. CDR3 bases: TGTGCCAGCAGCTTCGTAACCAGAACAGGGAGCACTGAAGCTTTCTTT. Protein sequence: CASSFVTRTGSTEAFF. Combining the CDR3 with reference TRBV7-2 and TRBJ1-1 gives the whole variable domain GAGVSQSPSNKVTEKGKDVELRCDPISGHTALYWYRQSLGQGLEFLIYFQGNSAPDKSGLPSDRFSAERTGGSVSTLTIQRTQQEDSAVYLCASSFVTRTGSTEAFFGQGTRLTVV.

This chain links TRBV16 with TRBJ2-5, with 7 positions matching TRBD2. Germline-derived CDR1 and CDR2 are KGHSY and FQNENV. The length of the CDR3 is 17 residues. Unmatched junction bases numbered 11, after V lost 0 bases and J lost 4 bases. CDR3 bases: TGTGCCAGCAGCCAATCGGCCAGCGGGATGACGGGAGAGACCCAGTACTTC. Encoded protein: CASSQSASGMTGETQYF.

CDR3 region: CASSLGLAGGTDTQYF. Here the CDR3 DNA reads TGTGCCAGCAGCTTAGGGCTAGCGGGAGGCACAGATACGCAGTATTTT. The chain combines TRBV11-3 with TRBJ2-3; 10 bases are a match to TRBD2. From germline, CDR1 is SGHNT and CDR2 YENEEA. This CDR3 has 16 residues. Trimming cost V 1 base and J 1 base; bases outside gene matches: 2.

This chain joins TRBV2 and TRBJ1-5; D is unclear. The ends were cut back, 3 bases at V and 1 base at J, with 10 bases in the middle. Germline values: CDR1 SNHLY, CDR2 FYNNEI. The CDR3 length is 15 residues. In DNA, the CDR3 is TGTGCCAGCAGTGAGTTCAGGAGGAGCAATCAGCCCCAGCATTTT. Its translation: CASSEFRRSNQPQHF.

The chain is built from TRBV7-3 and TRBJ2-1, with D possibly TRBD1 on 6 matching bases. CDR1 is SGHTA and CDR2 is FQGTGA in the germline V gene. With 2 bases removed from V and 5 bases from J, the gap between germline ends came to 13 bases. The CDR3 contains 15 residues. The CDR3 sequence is CASSLLGDTDNEQFF. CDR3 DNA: TGTGCCAGCAGCTTATTGGGGGACACGGACAATGAGCAGTTCTTC. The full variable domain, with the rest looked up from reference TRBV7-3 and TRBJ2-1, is GAGVSQTPSNKVTEKGKYVELRCDPISGHTALYWYRQSLGQGPEFLIYFQGTGAADDSGLPNDRFFAVRPEGSVSTLKIQRTERGDSAVYLCASSLLGDTDNEQFFGPGTRLTVL.